This passage covers 20 T cell receptor beta chains from one sample sequenced in a study of a mutant IDH1 vaccine in newly diagnosed glioma. These receptors have no known antigen. The data were produced by immunoSEQ multiplex PCR, yet TCRdb's version contains in-frame clones alone and is incomplete. Of tens of thousands of clones detected, 80% appear once; the ten largest clones hold roughly 6%. The time point was: week 23, last vaccination. Doses consisted of 300 ug of mutant IDH1 20-mer peptide each, paired with topical imiquimod. The sample was PBMCs, taken from a glioma patient whose treatment included an IDH1 peptide vaccine. The source of these receptors is a man in his forties with glioma.

The V gene is TRBV27, the J gene TRBJ1-6, with 7 positions matching TRBD1. The germline V gene has CDR1 MNHEY and CDR2 SMNVEV (reference sequence). CDR3 size: 15 residues. V dropped 6 bases and J dropped 10; count of bases not matched to a gene: 12. DNA of the CDR3: TGTGCCAGCAGCCGGGACAGCCAGGCGAGATCACCCCTCCACTTT. As protein: CASSRDSQARSPLHF.

The chain joins TRBV18 to TRBJ2-2; TRBD2 might be the D (6 bases). The V end was cut by 8 bases, the J end by 9 bases, with 22 bases between. The length of the CDR3 is 15 residues. Germline V gives CDR1 KGHSH, CDR2 LQKENI. The DNA for the CDR3 is TGTGCCAGCACGCCAAATCGGGACTCCGCCCGGGAGCTGTTTTTT. Amino acids: CASTPNRDSARELFF.

This clone was recorded a few times. V and J are TRBV29-1 and TRBJ1-1; D is possibly TRBD1 (5 bases). The CDR3 is made up of 14 amino acids. V shed 6 bases and J shed 1 base, with 15 bases lying between them. The germline V gene has CDR1 SQVTM and CDR2 ANQGSEA. The DNA for the CDR3 is TGCAGCGTCGCCCGGACACTTCGGAACACTGAAGCTTTCTTT. Amino acids: CSVARTLRNTEAFF.

The chain is built from TRBV19 and TRBJ2-5, with D maybe TRBD2 (5 bases). The CDR3 covers 15 residues. Trimming left V 4 bases short and J 4 bases short, with 16 bases between. Germline CDR1 is LNHDA and CDR2 is SQIVND (reference sequence). This chain's CDR3 is CASSSGGQRRETQYF. CDR3 coding DNA: TGTGCCAGTAGTAGTGGAGGCCAGCGAAGAGAGACCCAGTACTTC. Using reference TRBV19 and TRBJ2-5 for the parts outside the CDR3, the full variable domain is DGGITQSPKYLFRKEGQNVTLSCEQNLNHDAMYWYRQDPGQGLRLIYYSQIVNDFQKGDIAEGYSVSREKKESFPLTVTSAQKNPTAFYLCASSSGGQRRETQYFGPGTRLLVL.

This chain joins TRBV6-1 and TRBJ1-5; no clear D. Looked up from germline, CDR1 is MNHNS and CDR2 is SASEGT. This CDR3 contains 14 residues. V lost 1 base and J 1 base, leaving 5 bases between the germline ends. CDR3 nucleotide sequence: TGTGCCAGCAGTGAAGAGTGGAGCAATCAGCCCCAGCATTTT. Residues: CASSEEWSNQPQHF.

Here the CDR3 DNA reads TGTGCCAGCACCAATACAGGGAACTACGAGCAGTACTTC. This codes for CASTNTGNYEQYF. The J gene is TRBJ2-7, the V gene TRBV5-6, with D possibly being TRBD1 (6 bases). V lost 6 bases to trimming and J lost 3 bases, with 13 bases between them. Germline V CDR1 and CDR2: SGHDT, YYEEEE. There are 13 residues in the CDR3. Together with reference TRBV5-6 and TRBJ2-7, the CDR3 gives the full variable domain: DAGVTQSPTHLIKTRGQQVTLRCSPKSGHDTVSWYQQALGQGPQFIFQYYEEEERQRGNFPDRFSGHQFPNYSSELNVNALLLGDSALYLCASTNTGNYEQYFGPGTRLTVT.

This clone was recorded once. V is TRBV7-9 and J is TRBJ1-1, with D hard to call. The germline gives CDR1 SEHNR, CDR2 FQNEAQ (reference sequence). The V gene lost 8 bases and the J gene lost 0 bases, with 7 bases spanning the gap. CDR3 length equals 12 residues. CDR3 DNA: TGTGCCAGCGGGAGAATGAACACTGAAGCTTTCTTT. It specifies CASGRMNTEAFF.

The chain's CDR3 is CASSQEAGLYNEQFF. Written as DNA, the CDR3 is TGCGCCAGCAGCCAAGAGGCAGGTCTTTACAATGAGCAGTTCTTC. This chain joins TRBV4-1 and TRBJ2-1; no clear D gene. The germline CDR1 and CDR2 sequences are MGHRA and YSYEKL. The CDR3 has 15 residues. The V gene lost 0 bases and the J gene lost 4 bases, with 10 bases spanning the gap.

The V gene is TRBV19, the J gene TRBJ1-3; D gene ambiguous. The CDR3 has 10 amino acids. Germline CDR1 is LNHDA and CDR2 is SQIVND (reference sequence). Here the CDR3 reads CATFGNTIYF. In nucleotides, the CDR3 is TGTGCGACTTTTGGAAACACCATATATTTT.

This clone was seen just once. V usage is TRBV25-1 and J usage is TRBJ2-1, with 10 positions matching TRBD2. The CDR3 has 14 amino acids. The junction had 7 bases not matched to a gene; V was cut back by 10 bases and J by 4 bases. Germline CDR1 is MGHDK and CDR2 is SYGVNS. The CDR3 protein is CATIAGGYYNEQFF. The CDR3 nucleotides read TGTGCCACCATAGCGGGGGGTTATTACAATGAGCAGTTCTTC.

A few counts support this clone. The junction does not match germline at one end; this may be a read error. The chain joins TRBV5-6 to TRBJ1-3, with TRBD1 matching 8 bases. Germline V CDR1 and CDR2: SGHDT, YYEEEE. This CDR3 contains 13 residues. The chain's CDR3 is CASSFDRGSTIYF. In DNA, the CDR3 is TGTGCCAGCAGCTTCGACAGGGGAAGCACCATATATTTT.

This chain joins TRBV27 and TRBJ1-1; 10 positions match TRBD1. The CDR3 is made up of 15 amino acids. Germline V gene data show CDR1 as MNHEY and CDR2 as SMNVEV (reference sequence). V shed 8 bases and J 3 bases; nucleotides not matched to a gene: 9. Here the CDR3 reads CASHGQGVRHTEAFF. CDR3 DNA sequence: TGTGCCAGCCATGGACAGGGGGTGCGTCACACTGAAGCTTTCTTT.

CDR3 sequence reads: CASSSGTGGRDTQYF. For the CDR3, the DNA is TGTGCCAGCAGCTCCGGGACAGGGGGAAGAGATACGCAGTATTTT. The V gene is TRBV27, the J gene TRBJ2-3, with 11 nucleotides matching TRBD1. Germline V gene lookup returns CDR1 MNHEY and CDR2 SMNVEV (reference sequence). The CDR3 extends over 15 amino acids. V trimming: 6 bases; J trimming: 5 bases; junction bases outside the gene matches: 7.

The J gene is TRBJ1-6, the V gene TRBV15; tentative D call: TRBD1 (6 bases). The V gene's germline CDR1 is LNHNV and CDR2 YYDKDF (reference sequence). This CDR3 comprises 14 residues. Between the trimmed V and J ends, which lost 0 bases and 10 bases, there was a span of 10 bases. The CDR3 here is CATSRDQGRSPLHF. For the CDR3, the DNA is TGTGCCACCAGCAGAGATCAGGGGCGCTCACCCCTCCACTTT.

This clone was detected only once. CDR3 nucleotides: TGTGCCAGCAGTCAGACTAGATCGGGCGCGGATACGCAGTATTTT. This encodes CASSQTRSGADTQYF. The genes are TRBV6-5 and TRBJ2-3, with a possible D match to TRBD2 (6 bases). This CDR3 comprises 15 residues. Trimming removed 5 bases at V and 6 bases at J, with 18 bases between. Germline CDR1 MNHEY, CDR2 SVGAGI.

This chain connects TRBV5-1 to TRBJ1-6; the D is unclear. Trimming removed 5 bases from V and 6 bases from J, with 9 bases in between. Per germline, CDR1 SGHRS and CDR2 YFSETQ. This CDR3 has 13 amino acids. CDR3 residues: CASRVDFNSPLHF. Written as DNA, the CDR3 is TGCGCCAGCAGGGTCGATTTTAATTCACCCCTCCACTTT.

The chain has TRBV5-5 and TRBJ2-3; D remains ambiguous. Trimming cost V 1 base and J 0 bases, with 15 bases left between them. CDR3 length equals 17 residues. CDR1 is SGHKS, CDR2 YYEKEE, per germline (reference sequence). CDR3 coding DNA: TGTGCCAGCAGCTTGAGGCCGGCGCAATCTAGCACAGATACGCAGTATTTT. Encoded protein: CASSLRPAQSSTDTQYF.

The V and J genes are TRBV7-6 and TRBJ2-7, with 11 nucleotides matching TRBD1. The CDR3 is 14 residues long. V lost 8 bases, J lost 4 bases, and 7 bases stayed unmatched. CDR1 is SGHVS, CDR2 FNYEAQ, per germline. The CDR3 is CASGGTGGMYEQYF. CDR3 in DNA: TGTGCCAGCGGCGGGACAGGGGGTATGTACGAGCAGTACTTC.

This chain uses TRBV15 with TRBJ1-5; the D gene is possibly TRBD1 (6 bases). The CDR3 loop spans 14 amino acids. The germline CDR1 and CDR2 sequences are LNHNV and YYDKDF (reference sequence). The ends were cut back, 11 bases at V and 0 bases at J, with 14 bases in the middle. The CDR3, as DNA: TGTGCCTCCCAGACAGGATCTAGCAATCAGCCCCAGCATTTT. Its protein is CASQTGSSNQPQHF.

The chain is built from TRBV15 and TRBJ1-5, with 9 bases matching TRBD1. J gave up 5 bases and V 4 bases, and 6 bases lay outside the gene matches. Germline values: CDR1 LNHNV, CDR2 YYDKDF (reference sequence). CDR3 length equals 15 residues. This CDR3 reads CATSTGDRDYQPQHF. In nucleotides, the CDR3 is TGTGCCACCAGCACCGGGGACAGGGACTATCAGCCCCAGCATTTT.